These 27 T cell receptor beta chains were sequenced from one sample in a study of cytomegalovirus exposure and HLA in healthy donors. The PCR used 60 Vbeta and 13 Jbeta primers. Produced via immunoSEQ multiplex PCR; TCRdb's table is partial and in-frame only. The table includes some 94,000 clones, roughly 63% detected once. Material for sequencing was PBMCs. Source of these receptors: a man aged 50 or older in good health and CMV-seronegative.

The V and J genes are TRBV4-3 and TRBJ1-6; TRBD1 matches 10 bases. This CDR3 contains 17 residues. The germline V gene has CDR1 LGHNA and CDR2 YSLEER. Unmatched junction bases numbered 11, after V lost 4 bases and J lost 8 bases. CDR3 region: CASSPQTGGEWDSPLHF. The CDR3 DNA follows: TGCGCCAGCAGCCCCCAGACAGGGGGCGAGTGGGATTCACCCCTCCACTTT.

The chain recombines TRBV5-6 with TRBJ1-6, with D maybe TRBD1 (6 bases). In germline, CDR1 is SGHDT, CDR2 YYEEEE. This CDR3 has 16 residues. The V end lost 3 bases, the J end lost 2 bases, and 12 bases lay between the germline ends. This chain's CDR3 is CASSSPRDTYNSPLHF. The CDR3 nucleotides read TGTGCCAGCAGCTCGCCCCGGGACACCTATAATTCACCCCTCCACTTT. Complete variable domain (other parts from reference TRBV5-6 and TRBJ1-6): DAGVTQSPTHLIKTRGQQVTLRCSPKSGHDTVSWYQQALGQGPQFIFQYYEEEERQRGNFPDRFSGHQFPNYSSELNVNALLLGDSALYLCASSSPRDTYNSPLHFGNGTRLTVT.

DNA of the CDR3: TGTGCCAGCAGACCAGCGGGAGCGACCATCAATGAGCAGTTCTTC. This gives the protein CASRPAGATINEQFF. The chain recombines TRBV28 with TRBJ2-1; TRBD2 matches at 8 bases. Looked up from germline, CDR1 is MDHEN and CDR2 is SYDVKM. V was clipped by 6 bases and J by 6 bases; unmatched bases: 10. The CDR3 is 15 residues long.

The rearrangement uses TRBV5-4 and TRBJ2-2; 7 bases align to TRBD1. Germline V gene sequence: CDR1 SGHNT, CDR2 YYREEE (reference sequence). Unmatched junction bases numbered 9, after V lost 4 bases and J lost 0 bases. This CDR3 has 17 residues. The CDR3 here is CASSREGGRANTGELFF. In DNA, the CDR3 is TGTGCCAGCAGCCGCGAAGGGGGCCGAGCGAACACCGGGGAGCTGTTTTTT. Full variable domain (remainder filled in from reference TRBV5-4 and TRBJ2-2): ETGVTQSPTHLIKTRGQQVTLRCSSQSGHNTVSWYQQALGQGPQFIFQYYREEENGRGNFPPRFSGLQFPNYSSELNVNALELDDSALYLCASSREGGRANTGELFFGEGSRLTVL.

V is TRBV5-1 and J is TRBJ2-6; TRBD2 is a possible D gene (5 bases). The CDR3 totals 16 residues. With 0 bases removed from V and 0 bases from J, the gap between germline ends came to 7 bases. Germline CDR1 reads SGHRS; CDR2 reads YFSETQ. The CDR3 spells CASSLDGVSGANVLTF. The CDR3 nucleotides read TGCGCCAGCAGCTTGGACGGGGTCTCTGGGGCCAACGTCCTGACTTTC.

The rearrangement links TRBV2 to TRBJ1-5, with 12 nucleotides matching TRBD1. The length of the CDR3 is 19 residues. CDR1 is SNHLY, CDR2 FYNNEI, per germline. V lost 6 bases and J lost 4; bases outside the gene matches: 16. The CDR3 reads CASSEFRDRGRVGNQPQHF. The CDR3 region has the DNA TGTGCCAGCAGCGAGTTCCGGGACAGGGGGCGCGTTGGGAATCAGCCCCAGCATTTT.

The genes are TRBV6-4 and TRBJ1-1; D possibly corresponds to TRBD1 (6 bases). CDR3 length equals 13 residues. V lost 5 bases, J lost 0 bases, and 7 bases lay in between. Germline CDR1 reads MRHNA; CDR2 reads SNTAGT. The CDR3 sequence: CASSWGLNTEAFF. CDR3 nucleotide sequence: TGTGCCAGCAGTTGGGGGCTGAACACTGAAGCTTTCTTT.

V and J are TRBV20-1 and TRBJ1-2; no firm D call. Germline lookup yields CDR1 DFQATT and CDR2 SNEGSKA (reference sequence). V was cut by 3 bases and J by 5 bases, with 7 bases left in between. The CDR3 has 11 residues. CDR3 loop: CSARAQYGYTF. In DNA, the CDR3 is TGCAGTGCTAGGGCACAGTATGGCTACACCTTC.

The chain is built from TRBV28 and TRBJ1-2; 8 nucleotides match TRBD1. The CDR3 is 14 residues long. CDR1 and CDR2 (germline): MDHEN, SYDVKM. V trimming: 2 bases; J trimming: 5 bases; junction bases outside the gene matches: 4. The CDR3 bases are TGTGCCAGCAGTTTACGGGACAGGCAATATGGCTACACCTTC. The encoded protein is CASSLRDRQYGYTF.

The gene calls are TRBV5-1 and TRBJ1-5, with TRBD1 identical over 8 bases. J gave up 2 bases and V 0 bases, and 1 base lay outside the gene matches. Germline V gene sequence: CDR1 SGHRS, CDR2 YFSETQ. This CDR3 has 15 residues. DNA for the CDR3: TGCGCCAGCAGCTTGGGGGGACAGGGCAATCAGCCCCAGCATTTT. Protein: CASSLGGQGNQPQHF.

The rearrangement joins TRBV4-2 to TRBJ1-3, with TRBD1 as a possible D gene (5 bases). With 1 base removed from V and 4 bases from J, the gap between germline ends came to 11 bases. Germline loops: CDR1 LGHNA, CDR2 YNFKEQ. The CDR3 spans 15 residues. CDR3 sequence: CASSQGDSDGNTIYF. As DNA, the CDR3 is TGTGCCAGCAGCCAAGGGGACTCAGACGGAAACACCATATATTTT.

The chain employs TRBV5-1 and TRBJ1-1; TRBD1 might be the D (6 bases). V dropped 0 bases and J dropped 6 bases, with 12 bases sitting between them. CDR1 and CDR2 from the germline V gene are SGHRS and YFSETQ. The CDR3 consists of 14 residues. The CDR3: CASSLEGGIAEAFF. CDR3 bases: TGCGCCAGCAGCTTGGAGGGGGGGATCGCTGAAGCTTTCTTT.

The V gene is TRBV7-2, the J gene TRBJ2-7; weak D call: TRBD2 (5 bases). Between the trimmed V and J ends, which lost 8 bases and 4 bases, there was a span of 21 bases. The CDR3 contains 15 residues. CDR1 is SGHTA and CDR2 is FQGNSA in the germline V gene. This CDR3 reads CASPLTGLAVYEQYF. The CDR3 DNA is TGTGCCAGCCCCCTTACCGGGCTAGCAGTTTACGAGCAGTACTTC.

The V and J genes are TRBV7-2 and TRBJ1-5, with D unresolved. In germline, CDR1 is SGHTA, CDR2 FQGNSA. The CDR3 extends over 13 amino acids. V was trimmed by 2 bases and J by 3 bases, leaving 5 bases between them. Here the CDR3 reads CASSLNNNQPQHF. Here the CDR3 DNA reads TGTGCCAGCAGCTTAAACAACAATCAGCCCCAGCATTTT. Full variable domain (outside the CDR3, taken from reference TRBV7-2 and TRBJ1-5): GAGVSQSPSNKVTEKGKDVELRCDPISGHTALYWYRQSLGQGLEFLIYFQGNSAPDKSGLPSDRFSAERTGGSVSTLTIQRTQQEDSAVYLCASSLNNNQPQHFGDGTRLSIL.

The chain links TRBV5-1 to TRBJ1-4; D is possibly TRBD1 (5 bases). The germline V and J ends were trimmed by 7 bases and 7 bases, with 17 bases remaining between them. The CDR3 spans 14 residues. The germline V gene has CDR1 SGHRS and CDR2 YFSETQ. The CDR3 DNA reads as TGCGCCAGCGGGGAAGGCGGGGCCCTTGAAAAACTGTTTTTT. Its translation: CASGEGGALEKLFF.

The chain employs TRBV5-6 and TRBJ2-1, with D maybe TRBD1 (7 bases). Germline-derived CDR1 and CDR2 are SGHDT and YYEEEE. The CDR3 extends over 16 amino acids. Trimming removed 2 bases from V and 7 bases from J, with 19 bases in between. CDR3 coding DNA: TGTGCCAGCAGCTTTAGTCTTGCAGGGGGGCGAAATGAGCAGTTCTTC. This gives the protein CASSFSLAGGRNEQFF.

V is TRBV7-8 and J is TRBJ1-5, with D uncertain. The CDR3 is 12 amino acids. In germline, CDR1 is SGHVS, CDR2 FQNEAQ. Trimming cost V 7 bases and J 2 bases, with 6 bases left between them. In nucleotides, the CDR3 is TGTGCCAGCACCTCAGGCAATCAGCCCCAGCATTTT. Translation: CASTSGNQPQHF. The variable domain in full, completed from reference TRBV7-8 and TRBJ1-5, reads GAGVSQSPRYKVAKRGQDVALRCDPISGHVSLFWYQQALGQGPEFLTYFQNEAQLDKSGLPSDRFFAERPEGSVSTLKIQRTQQEDSAVYLCASTSGNQPQHFGDGTRLSIL.

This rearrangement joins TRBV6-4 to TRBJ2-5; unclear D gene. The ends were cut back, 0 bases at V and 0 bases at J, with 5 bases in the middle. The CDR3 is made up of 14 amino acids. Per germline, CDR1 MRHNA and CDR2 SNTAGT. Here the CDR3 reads CASSDSSYQETQYF. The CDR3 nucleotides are TGTGCCAGCAGTGACTCTTCGTACCAAGAGACCCAGTACTTC.

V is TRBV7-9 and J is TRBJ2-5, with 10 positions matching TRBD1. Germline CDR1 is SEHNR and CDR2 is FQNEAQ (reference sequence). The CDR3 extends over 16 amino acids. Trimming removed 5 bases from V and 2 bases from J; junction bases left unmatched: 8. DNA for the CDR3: TGTGCCAGCAGCCTTCCGGGACAGGGGTATCAAGAGACCCAGTACTTC. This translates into CASSLPGQGYQETQYF.

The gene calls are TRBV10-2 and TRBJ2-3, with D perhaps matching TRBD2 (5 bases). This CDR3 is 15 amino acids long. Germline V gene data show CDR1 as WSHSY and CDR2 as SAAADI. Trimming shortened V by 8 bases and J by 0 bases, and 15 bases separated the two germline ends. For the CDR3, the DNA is TGCGCCAGCGCTTGGACTCAAGCTAGCACAGATACGCAGTATTTT. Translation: CASAWTQASTDTQYF.

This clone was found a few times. CDR3 protein: CAIRGARDNEQFF. In DNA form, the CDR3 reads TGTGCCATCAGGGGGGCCAGGGACAATGAGCAGTTCTTC. V usage is TRBV10-3 and J usage is TRBJ2-1; D may be TRBD1 (6 bases). This CDR3 has 13 amino acids. Trimming pared 6 bases from V and 5 bases from J, leaving 11 bases between. In germline, CDR1 is ENHRY, CDR2 SYGVKD.

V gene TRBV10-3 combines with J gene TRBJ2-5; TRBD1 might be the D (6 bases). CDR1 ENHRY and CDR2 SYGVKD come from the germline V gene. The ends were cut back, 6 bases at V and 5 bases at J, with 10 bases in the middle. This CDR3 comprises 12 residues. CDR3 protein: CAISKGGETQYF. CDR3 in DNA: TGTGCCATCAGCAAAGGGGGTGAGACCCAGTACTTC.

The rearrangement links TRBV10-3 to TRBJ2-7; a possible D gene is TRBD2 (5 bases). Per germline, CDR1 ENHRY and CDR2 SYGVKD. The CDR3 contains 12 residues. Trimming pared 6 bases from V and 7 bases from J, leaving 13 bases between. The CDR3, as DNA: TGTGCCATCAGCGAAACTTCGGGGGAGCAGTACGTC. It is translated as CAISETSGEQYV.

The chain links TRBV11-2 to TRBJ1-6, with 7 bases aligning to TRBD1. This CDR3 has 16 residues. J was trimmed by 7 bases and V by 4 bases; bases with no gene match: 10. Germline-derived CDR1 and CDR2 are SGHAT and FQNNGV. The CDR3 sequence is CASSSTQTGPNSPLHF. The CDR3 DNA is TGTGCCAGCAGCTCGACCCAGACAGGGCCAAATTCACCCCTCCACTTT.

CDR3 sequence reads: CASSIGGTGGTPYEQYV. CDR3 bases: TGTGCCAGCAGCATCGGGGGGACCGGGGGTACTCCCTACGAGCAGTACGTC. The chain couples TRBV11-2 to TRBJ2-7; 7 bases fit TRBD2. Germline V gene lookup returns CDR1 SGHAT and CDR2 FQNNGV. The CDR3 has 17 residues. V trimming: 5 bases; J trimming: 2 bases; junction bases outside the gene matches: 15.

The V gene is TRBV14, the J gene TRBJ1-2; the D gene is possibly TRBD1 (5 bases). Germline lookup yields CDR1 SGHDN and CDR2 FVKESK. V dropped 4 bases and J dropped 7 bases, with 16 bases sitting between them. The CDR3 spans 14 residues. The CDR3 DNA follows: TGTGCCAGCAGCCGGAGGGAAGGGGCTCTTGGCTACACCTTC. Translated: CASSRREGALGYTF. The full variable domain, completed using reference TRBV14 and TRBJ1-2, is EAGVTQFPSHSVIEKGQTVTLRCDPISGHDNLYWYRRVMGKEIKFLLHFVKESKQDESGMPNNRFLAERTGGTYSTLKVQPAELEDSGVYFCASSRREGALGYTFGSGTRLTVV.

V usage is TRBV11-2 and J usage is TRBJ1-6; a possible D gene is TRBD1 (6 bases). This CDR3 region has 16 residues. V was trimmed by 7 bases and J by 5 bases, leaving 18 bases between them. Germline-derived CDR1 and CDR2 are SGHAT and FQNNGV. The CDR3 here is CASTDRLELDNSPLHF. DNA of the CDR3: TGTGCCAGCACCGACAGGTTGGAACTTGATAATTCACCCCTCCACTTT.